What follows describes a single T cell receptor (beta chain). The data derive from a study of blood T cell repertoires in COVID-19. Data came from immunoSEQ multiplex PCR; TCRdb stores just in-frame clones and leaves some out. The table has 55,000 to 80,000 clones, over 70% seen once. The V and J ends lost 7 bases and 0 bases respectively, with 7 bases between them. CDR1 MNHNY and CDR2 SVGAGI come from the germline V gene (reference sequence). The CDR3 sequence is 14 residues long. The sequencing sample was made of peripheral blood. The clonotype comes from a human donor in a cohort sampled during active COVID-19. The genes are TRBV6-6 and TRBJ2-6, with D perhaps matching TRBD1 (6 bases). CDR3 amino acids: CASTRGSGANVLTF. In DNA form, the CDR3 reads TGTGCCAGCACCAGGGGCTCTGGGGCCAACGTCCTGACTTTC.